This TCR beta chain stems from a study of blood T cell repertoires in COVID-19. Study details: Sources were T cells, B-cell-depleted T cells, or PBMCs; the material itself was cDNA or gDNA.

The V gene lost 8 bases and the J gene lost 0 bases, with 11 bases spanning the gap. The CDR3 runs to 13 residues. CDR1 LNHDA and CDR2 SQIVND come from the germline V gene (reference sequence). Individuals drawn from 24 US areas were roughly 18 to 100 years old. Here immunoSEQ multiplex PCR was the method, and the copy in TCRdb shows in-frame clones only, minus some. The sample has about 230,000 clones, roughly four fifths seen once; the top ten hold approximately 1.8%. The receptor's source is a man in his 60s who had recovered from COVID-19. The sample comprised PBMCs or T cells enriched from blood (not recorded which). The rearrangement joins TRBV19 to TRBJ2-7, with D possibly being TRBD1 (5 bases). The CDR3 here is CASSPDSSYEQYF. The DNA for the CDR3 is TGTGCCAGTTCCCCTGACAGCTCCTACGAGCAGTACTTC.